This T cell receptor (beta chain) was retrieved from a study of blood T cell repertoires in COVID-19. Study at large: Italy, Spain and the United States were the sources of the convalescent and acute COVID-19 samples.

This clone appeared once. Profiled with immunoSEQ multiplex PCR; TCRdb holds only in-frame clones, not every one. The sample records around 700,000 clones, about 90% being singletons. The V and J ends lost 2 bases and 3 bases respectively, with 12 bases between them. CDR3 size: 14 residues. Germline V gene lookup returns CDR1 SGHDT and CDR2 YYEEEE. The sequenced sample consisted of peripheral blood. The receptor comes from a woman between 18 and 29 years old with acute or convalescent COVID-19. The chain recombines TRBV5-6 with TRBJ2-7; maybe TRBD2 (6 bases). The CDR3: CASSLIQGGYEQYF. The CDR3 region has the DNA TGTGCCAGCAGCTTAATTCAGGGAGGCTACGAGCAGTACTTC. Using reference TRBV5-6 and TRBJ2-7 for the parts outside the CDR3, the full variable domain is DAGVTQSPTHLIKTRGQQVTLRCSPKSGHDTVSWYQQALGQGPQFIFQYYEEEERQRGNFPDRFSGHQFPNYSSELNVNALLLGDSALYLCASSLIQGGYEQYFGPGTRLTVT.